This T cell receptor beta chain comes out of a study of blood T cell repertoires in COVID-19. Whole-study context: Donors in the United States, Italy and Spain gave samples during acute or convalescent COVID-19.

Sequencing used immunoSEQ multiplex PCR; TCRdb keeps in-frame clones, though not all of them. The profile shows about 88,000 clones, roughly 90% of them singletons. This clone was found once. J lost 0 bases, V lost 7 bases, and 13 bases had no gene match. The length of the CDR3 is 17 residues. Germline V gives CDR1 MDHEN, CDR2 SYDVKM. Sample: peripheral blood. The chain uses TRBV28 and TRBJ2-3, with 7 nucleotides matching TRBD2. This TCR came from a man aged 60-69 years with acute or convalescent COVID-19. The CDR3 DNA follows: TGTGCCAGCATGCTGGCGGGAGACCGATTTAGCACAGATACGCAGTATTTT. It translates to CASMLAGDRFSTDTQYF. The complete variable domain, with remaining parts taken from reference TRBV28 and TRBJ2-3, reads DVKVTQSSRYLVKRTGEKVFLECVQDMDHENMFWYRQDPGLGLRLIYFSYDVKMKEKGDIPEGYSVSREKKERFSLILESASTNQTSMYLCASMLAGDRFSTDTQYFGPGTRLTVL.